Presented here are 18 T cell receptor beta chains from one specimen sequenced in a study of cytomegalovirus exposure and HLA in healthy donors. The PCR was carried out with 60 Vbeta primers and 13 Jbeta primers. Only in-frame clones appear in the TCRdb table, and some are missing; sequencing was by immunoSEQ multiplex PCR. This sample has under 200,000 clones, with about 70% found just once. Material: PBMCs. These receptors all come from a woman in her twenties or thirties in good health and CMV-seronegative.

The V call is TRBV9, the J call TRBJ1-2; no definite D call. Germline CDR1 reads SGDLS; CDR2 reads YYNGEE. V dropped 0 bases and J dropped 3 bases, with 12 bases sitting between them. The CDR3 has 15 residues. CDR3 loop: CASSVGPRKDYGYTF. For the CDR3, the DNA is TGTGCCAGCAGCGTAGGGCCCAGGAAAGACTATGGCTACACCTTC. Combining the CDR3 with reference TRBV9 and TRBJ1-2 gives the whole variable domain DSGVTQTPKHLITATGQRVTLRCSPRSGDLSVYWYQQSLDQGLQFLIQYYNGEERAKGNILERFSAQQFPDLHSELNLSSLELGDSALYFCASSVGPRKDYGYTFGSGTRLTVV.

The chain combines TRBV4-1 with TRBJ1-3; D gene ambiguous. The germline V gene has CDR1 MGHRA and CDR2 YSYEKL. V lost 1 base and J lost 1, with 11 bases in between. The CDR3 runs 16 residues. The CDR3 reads CASSQGSGVSGNTIYF. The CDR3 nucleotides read TGCGCCAGCAGCCAAGGCTCCGGAGTTTCTGGAAACACCATATATTTT.

The CDR3 here is CASRREGTDTQYF. The CDR3 nucleotides read TGTGCCAGCAGGAGGGAGGGTACAGATACGCAGTATTTT. The V gene is TRBV2, the J gene TRBJ2-3; TRBD2 matches 7 bases. This CDR3 spans 13 amino acids. V was pared by 6 bases and J by 3 bases, with 3 bases of the junction left unmatched. CDR1 is SNHLY, CDR2 FYNNEI, per germline. Filled out from reference TRBV2 and TRBJ2-3, the complete variable domain reads EPEVTQTPSHQVTQMGQEVILRCVPISNHLYFYWYRQILGQKVEFLVSFYNNEISEKSEIFDDQFSVERPDGSNFTLKIRSTKLEDSAMYFCASRREGTDTQYFGPGTRLTVL.

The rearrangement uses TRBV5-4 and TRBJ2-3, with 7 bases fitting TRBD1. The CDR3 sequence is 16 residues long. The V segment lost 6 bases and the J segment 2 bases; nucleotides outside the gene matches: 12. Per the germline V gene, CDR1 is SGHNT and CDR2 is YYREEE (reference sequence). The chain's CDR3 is CASTRAPDRITDTQYF. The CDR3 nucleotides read TGTGCCAGCACCCGAGCCCCGGACAGGATCACAGATACGCAGTATTTT.

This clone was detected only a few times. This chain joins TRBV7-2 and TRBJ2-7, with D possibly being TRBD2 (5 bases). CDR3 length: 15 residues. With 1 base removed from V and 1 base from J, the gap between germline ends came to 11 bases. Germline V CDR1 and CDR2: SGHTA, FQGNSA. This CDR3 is CASSLGRGFSYEQYF. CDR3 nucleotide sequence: TGTGCCAGCAGCTTAGGTAGAGGGTTTTCCTACGAGCAGTACTTC.

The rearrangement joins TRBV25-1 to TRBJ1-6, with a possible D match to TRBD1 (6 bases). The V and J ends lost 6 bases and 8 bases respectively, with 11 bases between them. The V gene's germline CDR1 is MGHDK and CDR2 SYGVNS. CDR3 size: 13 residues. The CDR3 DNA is TGTGCCAGCAGCGGGGGGCCGGATTCACCCCTCCACTTT. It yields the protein CASSGGPDSPLHF. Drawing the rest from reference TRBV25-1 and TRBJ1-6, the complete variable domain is EADIYQTPRYLVIGTGKKITLECSQTMGHDKMYWYQQDPGMELHLIHYSYGVNSTEKGDLSSESTVSRIRTEHFPLTLESARPSHTSQYLCASSGGPDSPLHFGNGTRLTVT.

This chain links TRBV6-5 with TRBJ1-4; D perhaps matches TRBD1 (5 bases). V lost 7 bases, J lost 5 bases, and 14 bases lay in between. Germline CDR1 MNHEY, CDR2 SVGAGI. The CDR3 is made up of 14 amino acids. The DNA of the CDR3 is TGTGCCAGCAATAATCAGGGAGGGAATGAAAAACTGTTTTTT. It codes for CASNNQGGNEKLFF.

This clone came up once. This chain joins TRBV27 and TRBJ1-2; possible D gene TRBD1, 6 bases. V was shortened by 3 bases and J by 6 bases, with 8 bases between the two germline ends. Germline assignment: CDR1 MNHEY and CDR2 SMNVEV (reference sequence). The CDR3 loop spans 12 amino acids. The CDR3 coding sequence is TGTGCCAGCAGTTTGGCAGGGGATGGCTACACCTTC. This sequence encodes CASSLAGDGYTF.

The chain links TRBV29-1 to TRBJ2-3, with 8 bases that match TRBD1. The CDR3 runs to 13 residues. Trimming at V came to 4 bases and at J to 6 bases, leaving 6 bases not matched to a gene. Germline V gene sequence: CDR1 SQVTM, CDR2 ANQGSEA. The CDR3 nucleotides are TGCAGCGTTGCCAGGGGGCCAGGGGATACGCAGTATTTT. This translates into CSVARGPGDTQYF.

The CDR3 is CASTERVQYF. The DNA for the CDR3 is TGTGCCAGCACAGAGCGGGTACAGTACTTC. This chain uses TRBV6-5 with TRBJ2-7; TRBD2 might be the D (6 bases). The CDR3 has 10 amino acids. Trimming took 7 bases from V and 10 from J, leaving 11 bases between them. The germline CDR1 and CDR2 sequences are MNHEY and SVGAGI.

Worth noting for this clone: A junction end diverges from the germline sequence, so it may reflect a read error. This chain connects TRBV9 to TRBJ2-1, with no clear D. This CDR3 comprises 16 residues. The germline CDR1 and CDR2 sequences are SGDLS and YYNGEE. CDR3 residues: CASSVASGFSSNEQFF. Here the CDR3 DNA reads TGTGCCAGCAGCGTAGCATCCGGGTTCTCCTCCAATGAGCAGTTCTTC.

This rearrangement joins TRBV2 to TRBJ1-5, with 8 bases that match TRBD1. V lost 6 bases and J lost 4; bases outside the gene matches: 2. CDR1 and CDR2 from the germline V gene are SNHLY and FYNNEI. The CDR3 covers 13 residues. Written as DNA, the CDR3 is TGTGCCAGCAGACAGGGGGAAAATCAGCCCCAGCATTTT. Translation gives CASRQGENQPQHF.

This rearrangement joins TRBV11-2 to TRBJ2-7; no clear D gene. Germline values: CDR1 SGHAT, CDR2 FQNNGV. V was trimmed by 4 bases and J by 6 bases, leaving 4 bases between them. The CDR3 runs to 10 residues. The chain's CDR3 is CASSSGEQYF. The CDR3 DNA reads TGTGCCAGCAGCTCGGGCGAGCAGTACTTC.

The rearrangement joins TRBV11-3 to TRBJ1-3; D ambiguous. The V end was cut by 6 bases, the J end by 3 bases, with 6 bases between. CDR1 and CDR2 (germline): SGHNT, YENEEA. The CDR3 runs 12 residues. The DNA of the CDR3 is TGTGCCAGCAGTTCAAATGGAAACACCATATATTTT. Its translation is CASSSNGNTIYF.

The CDR3 nucleotides read TGTGCCAGCAGTTTCCGACAGGCAGATACGCAGTATTTT. Protein product: CASSFRQADTQYF. This chain connects TRBV27 to TRBJ2-3; weak D call: TRBD1 (6 bases). This CDR3 has 13 amino acids. Between the trimmed V and J ends, which lost 3 bases and 4 bases, there was a span of 8 bases. The germline CDR1 and CDR2 sequences are MNHEY and SMNVEV (reference sequence).

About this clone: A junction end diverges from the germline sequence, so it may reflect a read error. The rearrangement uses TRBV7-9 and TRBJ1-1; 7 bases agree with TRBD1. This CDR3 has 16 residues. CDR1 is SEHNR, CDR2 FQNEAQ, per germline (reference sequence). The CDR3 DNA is TGTTCCAGCAGCTCCCGAACCAGGGACAGAAACACTGAAGCTTTCTTT. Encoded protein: CSSSSRTRDRNTEAFF. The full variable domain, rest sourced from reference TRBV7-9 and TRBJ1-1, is DTGVSQNPRHKITKRGQNVTFRCDPISEHNRLYWYRQTLGQGPEFLTYFQNEAQLEKSRLLSDRFSAERPKGSFSTLEIQRTEQGDSAMYLCSSSSRTRDRNTEAFFGQGTRLTVV.

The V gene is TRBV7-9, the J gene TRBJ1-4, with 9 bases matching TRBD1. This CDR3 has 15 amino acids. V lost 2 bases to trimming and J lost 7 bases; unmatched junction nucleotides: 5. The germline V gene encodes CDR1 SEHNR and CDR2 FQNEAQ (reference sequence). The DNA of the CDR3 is TGTGCCAGCAGCTTAAAGACAGGGGGAGGTGAAAAACTGTTTTTT. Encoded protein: CASSLKTGGGEKLFF.

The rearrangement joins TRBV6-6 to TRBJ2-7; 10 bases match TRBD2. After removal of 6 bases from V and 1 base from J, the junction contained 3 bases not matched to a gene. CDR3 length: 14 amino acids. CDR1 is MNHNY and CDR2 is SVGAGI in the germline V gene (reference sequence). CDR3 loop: CASSQREGSYEQYF. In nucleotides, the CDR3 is TGTGCCAGCAGCCAGCGGGAGGGGTCCTACGAGCAGTACTTC.